This TCR beta chain was retrieved from a study of cytomegalovirus exposure and HLA in healthy donors. Sequencing was performed with immunoSEQ multiplex PCR; in TCRdb, only in-frame clones are kept and a portion is missing. The sample has some 290,000 clones; 88% are singletons. There are 15 residues in the CDR3. The TCR comes from a young man in good health and CMV-seronegative. The V and J genes are TRBV12-2 and TRBJ2-1; TRBD1 is the table's D call and was not checked against the DNA. TRBV12-2 has pseudogene status. The source material was PBMCs. For the CDR3, the DNA is TGTGCAAGTCGCTCGGGACAGACGGCCTACAATGAGCAGTTCTTC. This translates into CASRSGQTAYNEQFF.